This is a list of T cell receptor beta chains from one sample in a study of CD8 T cells in Susac syndrome. TCRdb re-called the immunoSEQ multiplex PCR reads with MiXCR, one entry per CDR3 protein. The sample contains approximately 200,000 distinct CDR3 sequences, 95% of which appear only once. The specimen sequenced was CD4+ T cells from PBMCs. Source of these receptors: a human donor with multiple sclerosis. The CDR3 runs from the conserved cysteine through the conserved F or W. D genes are given only for firm matches. Part of the rows lack a size; the others show once, few, many or a class for expanded clones.

clone size	J gene	D gene	V gene	CDR3 DNA	CDR3 protein
NA	TRBJ2-3	NA	TRBV4-2	TGTGCCAGCAGCCAAGGGTCAGCGGCAGATACGCAGTATTTT	CASSQGSAADTQYF
NA	TRBJ1-6	NA	TRBV30	TGTGCCTGGACGGTAGAGGGGCGGTCACCCCTCCACTTT	CAWTVEGRSPLHF
NA	TRBJ1-2	NA	TRBV27	TGTGCCAGCAGCCAACAGGGTACCAACTATGGCTACACCTTC	CASSQQGTNYGYTF
once	TRBJ2-5	TRBD2	TRBV4-2	TGTGCCAGCAGCCAAGCCGGCGGGGGGGAAGAGACCCAGTACTTC	CASSQAGGGEETQYF
once	TRBJ1-5	NA	TRBV30	TGTGCCTGGATCGAACAGGGTGCCAATCAGCCCCAGCATTTT	CAWIEQGANQPQHF
NA	TRBJ1-1	TRBD1	TRBV29-1	TGCAGCGTTAGGACAGGGGGGGGTTTCGTTGAAGCTTTCTTT	CSVRTGGGFVEAFF
NA	TRBJ1-2	NA	TRBV29-1	TGCAGCGTTGGAAGGCAGAGTTTAAACTATGGCTACACCTTC	CSVGRQSLNYGYTF
NA	TRBJ1-5	NA	TRBV19	TGTGCCAGTAGTGCAGAACCGGGACAAAGCAATCAGCCCCAGCATTTT	CASSAEPGQSNQPQHF
NA	TRBJ1-2	NA	TRBV30	TGTGCCTGGAGCTCCGTTGGCTACACCTTC	CAWSSVGYTF
NA	TRBJ2-3	NA	TRBV2	TGTGCCAGCACTAACGGCGTCACAGATACGCAGTATTTT	CASTNGVTDTQYF
once	TRBJ2-4	NA	TRBV25-1	TGTGCCAGCAGTGAATCCAGGGTATCCAAAAACATTCAGTACTTC	CASSESRVSKNIQYF
NA	TRBJ2-2	NA	TRBV9	TGTGCCAGCAGCGTAATGGAAATCACCGGGGAGCTGTTTTTT	CASSVMEITGELFF
NA	TRBJ2-5	TRBD2	TRBV7-2	TGTGCCAGCAGCATAACTAGCGGTGCACAGACCCAGTACTTC	CASSITSGAQTQYF
NA	TRBJ2-3	NA	TRBV29-1	TGCAGCTGTTTGGGGGGTCCTAAGGGGACAGATACGCAGTATTTT	CSCLGGPKGTDTQYF
NA	TRBJ2-4	NA	TRBV6-2/TRBV6-3	TGTGCCAGCACCTCAGGGGGGGAGAACATTCAGTACTTC	CASTSGGENIQYF
NA	TRBJ2-3	NA	TRBV4-2	TGTGCCAGCAGCCAAGATACCGGCATCACAGATACGCAGTATTTT	CASSQDTGITDTQYF
once	TRBJ1-1	NA	TRBV9	TGTGCCAGCAGCCCCCAGGGTGGGATCGGTAAAGCTTTCTTT	CASSPQGGIGKAFF
NA	TRBJ2-3	NA	TRBV6-2/TRBV6-3	TGTGCCAGCAGTTCCTCGGGGTCCGTCCGGGATACGCAGTATTTT	CASSSSGSVRDTQYF
once	TRBJ2-5	NA	TRBV29-1	TGCAGCGTTCCCGGGGCGGGCGAGACCCAGTACTTC	CSVPGAGETQYF
NA	TRBJ1-5	NA	TRBV2	TGTGCCAGCAGTGTTTCAGCACCTAGCAATCAGCCCCAGCATTTT	CASSVSAPSNQPQHF
NA	TRBJ2-5	TRBD2	TRBV12-3/TRBV12-4	TGTGCCAGCAGTTTCGGGGGGGAATATGAGACCCAGTACTTC	CASSFGGEYETQYF
NA	TRBJ2-4	NA	TRBV14	TGTGCCAGCAGCCAAGAAGCCCGGATTCAGTACTTC	CASSQEARIQYF
NA	TRBJ2-3	TRBD2	TRBV20-1	TGCAGTGCTGCGCGGCGACTAGCGGGGGGAGAAGATACGCAGTATTTT	CSAARRLAGGEDTQYF
few	TRBJ2-3	NA	TRBV30	TGTGCCTGGAGTCCGTCCCTTACGCAGTATTTT	CAWSPSLTQYF
NA	TRBJ2-1	TRBD2	TRBV3-1	TGTGCCAGCAGTCCCGGGGGGGCGTCCTACAATGAGCAGTTCTTC	CASSPGGASYNEQFF
NA	TRBJ1-1	TRBD1	TRBV2	TGTGCCAGCGGACAGGGCGTCACTGAAGCTTTCTTT	CASGQGVTEAFF
NA	TRBJ2-2	NA	TRBV29-1	TGCAGCGTTGTCCGAGGTGGCACCGGGGAGCTGTTTTTT	CSVVRGGTGELFF
NA	TRBJ2-7	NA	TRBV5-1	TGCGCCAGCAGCTTGTCTTGGGACTTCTCCTACGAGCAGTACTTC	CASSLSWDFSYEQYF
NA	TRBJ2-5	NA	TRBV20-1	TGCAGTGCAACAACCTCCCGCGGCGGGCAAGAGACCCAGTACTTC	CSATTSRGGQETQYF
NA	TRBJ2-7	NA	TRBV18	TGTGCCAGCTCACCCGGACCCCTTTACGAGCAGTACTTC	CASSPGPLYEQYF
NA	TRBJ1-2	NA	TRBV3-1	TGTGCCAGCAGCCAAGACCCCAGATATGGCTACACCTTC	CASSQDPRYGYTF